The entry below gives a single T cell receptor (beta chain) sequence along with its context. The data originate from a study of cytomegalovirus exposure and HLA in healthy donors. From germline, CDR1 is MNHNY and CDR2 SVGAGI (reference sequence). Trimming left V 6 bases short and J 6 bases short, with 16 bases between. The CDR3 consists of 14 residues. This PCR relied on a set of 60 Vbeta primers and 13 Jbeta primers. Libraries were prepared by immunoSEQ multiplex PCR; TCRdb keeps only in-frame clonotypes and omits some of them. The table has 150,000 to 200,000 clones, 80% seen once. This TCR derives from a girl between 10 and 17 years old in good health and CMV-seropositive. The source material was PBMCs. The gene calls are TRBV6-6 and TRBJ2-3; tentatively, D is TRBD2 (5 bases). CDR3 amino acids: CASRRAGHTDTQYF. Written as DNA, the CDR3 is TGTGCCAGCAGAAGGGCGGGCCACACTGATACGCAGTATTTT.